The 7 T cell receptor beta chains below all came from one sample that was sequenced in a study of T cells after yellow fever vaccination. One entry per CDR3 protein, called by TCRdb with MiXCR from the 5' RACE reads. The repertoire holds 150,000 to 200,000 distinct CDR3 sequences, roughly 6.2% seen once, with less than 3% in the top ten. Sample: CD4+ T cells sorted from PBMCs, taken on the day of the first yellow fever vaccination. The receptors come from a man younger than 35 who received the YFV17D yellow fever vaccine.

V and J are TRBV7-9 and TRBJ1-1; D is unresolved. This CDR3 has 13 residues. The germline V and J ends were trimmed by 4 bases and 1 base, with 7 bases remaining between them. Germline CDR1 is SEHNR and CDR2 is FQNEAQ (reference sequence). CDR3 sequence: CASSSGANTEAFF. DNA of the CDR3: TGTGCCAGCAGCTCCGGCGCGAACACTGAAGCTTTCTTT.

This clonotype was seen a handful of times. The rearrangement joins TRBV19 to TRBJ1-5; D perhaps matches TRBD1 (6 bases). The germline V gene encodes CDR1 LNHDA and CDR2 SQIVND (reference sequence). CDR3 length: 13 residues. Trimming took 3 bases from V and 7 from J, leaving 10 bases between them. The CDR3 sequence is CASSIDRRQPQHF. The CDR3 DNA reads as TGTGCCAGTAGTATCGACAGGCGCCAGCCCCAGCATTTT.

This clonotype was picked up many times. CDR3 sequence (DNA): TGTGCCATCAGCCGTGAATGGGGGGCGGCGACCCAGTACTTC. Amino acid sequence: CAISREWGAATQYF. This chain links TRBV10-3 with TRBJ2-5; either TRBD1 or TRBD2 may supply D (6 bases each). V lost 6 bases and J lost 7, with 18 bases in between. CDR1 and CDR2 (germline): ENHRY, SYGVKD. The CDR3 totals 14 residues.

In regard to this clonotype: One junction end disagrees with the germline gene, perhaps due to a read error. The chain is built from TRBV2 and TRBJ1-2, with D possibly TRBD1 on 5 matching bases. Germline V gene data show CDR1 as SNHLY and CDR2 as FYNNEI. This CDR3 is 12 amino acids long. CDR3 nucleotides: TGTGCCAGCAGTGAAGCAAGTCCCCCGGGGGCCTTC. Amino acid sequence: CASSEASPPGAF. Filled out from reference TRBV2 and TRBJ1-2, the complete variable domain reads EPEVTQTPSHQVTQMGQEVILRCVPISNHLYFYWYRQILGQKVEFLVSFYNNEISEKSEIFDDQFSVERPDGSNFTLKIRSTKLEDSAMYFCASSEASPPGAFGSGTRLTVV.

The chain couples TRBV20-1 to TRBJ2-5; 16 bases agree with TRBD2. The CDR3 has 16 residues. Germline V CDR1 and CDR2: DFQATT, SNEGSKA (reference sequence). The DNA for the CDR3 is TGCACTGCCCTCGGGACTAGCGGGGGGGCCCAAGAGACCCAGTACTTC. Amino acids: CTALGTSGGAQETQYF.

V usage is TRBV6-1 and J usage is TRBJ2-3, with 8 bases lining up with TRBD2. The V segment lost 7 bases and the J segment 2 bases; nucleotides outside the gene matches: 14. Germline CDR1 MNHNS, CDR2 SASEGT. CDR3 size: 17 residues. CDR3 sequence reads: CASIEGVAGLFTDTQYF. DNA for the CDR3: TGTGCCAGCATCGAGGGGGTAGCGGGATTGTTCACAGATACGCAGTATTTT.

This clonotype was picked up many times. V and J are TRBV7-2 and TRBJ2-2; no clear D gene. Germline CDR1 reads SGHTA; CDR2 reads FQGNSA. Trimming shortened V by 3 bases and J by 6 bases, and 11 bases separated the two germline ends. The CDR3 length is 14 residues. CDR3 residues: CASSFDPSPGELFF. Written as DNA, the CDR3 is TGTGCCAGCAGCTTCGACCCTTCTCCCGGGGAGCTGTTTTTT.